This TCR beta chain was identified during a study of blood T cell repertoires in COVID-19. Study details: Samples of COVID-19 (acute and convalescent) were obtained from the United States, Italy and Spain. In each case, the material was cDNA or gDNA derived from T cells, B-cell-depleted T cells, or PBMCs.

CDR3 size: 14 residues. The trim removed 0 bases at V and 6 bases at J, leaving 5 bases unmatched. The V gene's germline CDR1 is SGHRS and CDR2 YFSETQ. This clone has just one count. Authors' methods: Amplification with reference gene primers provided the estimates of nucleated cell counts. TCRdb keeps only in-frame clones here, not all; method: immunoSEQ multiplex PCR. V, J and clone size derive from that table, while D and trimming were established from the DNA sequence. The sample has some 160,000 clones; approximately 88% are singletons. What was sequenced was peripheral blood. The receptor comes from a man aged 55 to 70 with acute or convalescent COVID-19. This sequence joins TRBV5-1 and TRBJ1-2, with 7 bases fitting TRBD1. CDR3 protein: CASSLEVTGNGYTF. CDR3 coding DNA: TGCGCCAGCAGCTTGGAGGTGACAGGGAATGGCTACACCTTC.